These T cell receptor beta chains were read from a single sample in a study of T cell responses to AZD1222 COVID-19 vaccine. The assay was immunoSEQ multiplex PCR, and TCRdb's table has in-frame clones only and misses some. This sample carries over 100,000 clones, roughly 90% of them seen once, and the ten largest clones take roughly 13%. The source was peripheral blood, collected on day 0 of MenACWY control vaccination. The receptors were sampled from an adult in good health. Each CDR3 is given without its conserved first and last residue. D genes are given only for firm matches.

D: NA; V: TRBV28; J: TRBJ1-2; CDR3: ASSLGAGNYGYT
D: TRBD2; V: TRBV19; J: TRBJ2-1; CDR3: ASSVASGNEQF
D: NA; V: TRBV7-2; J: TRBJ2-7; CDR3: ASSTIRGEQY
D: NA; V: TRBV7-2; J: TRBJ2-3; CDR3: ASSYTDTQY
D: TRBD2; V: TRBV3-1/TRBV3-2; J: TRBJ2-7; CDR3: ASSLGGDYEQY
D: NA; V: TRBV27; J: TRBJ2-5; CDR3: ASSLSGETQY
D: NA; V: TRBV6-1; J: TRBJ1-4; CDR3: ASSEHSGNEKLF
D: NA; V: TRBV5-6; J: TRBJ2-3; CDR3: ASSLQGTDTQY
D: TRBD2; V: TRBV3-1/TRBV3-2; J: TRBJ2-5; CDR3: ASSQDIGGLAGGPRETQY
D: NA; V: TRBV4-2; J: TRBJ1-5; CDR3: ASSQVEGRDSNQPQH
D: TRBD2; V: TRBV19; J: TRBJ2-7; CDR3: ASSPTSGSSDEQY
D: TRBD2; V: TRBV7-6; J: TRBJ2-1; CDR3: ASSLSRGGSDNEQF
D: NA; V: TRBV2; J: TRBJ1-2; CDR3: ASSTPIQGNYGYT
D: TRBD1; V: TRBV9; J: TRBJ1-5; CDR3: ASSPQGGAQGNQPQH
D: NA; V: TRBV20-1; J: TRBJ1-2; CDR3: SAGDYGYT
D: NA; V: TRBV28; J: TRBJ1-1; CDR3: ASIPQMNTEAF
D: TRBD1; V: TRBV10-3; J: TRBJ2-2; CDR3: AIGRDSNTGELF
D: TRBD1; V: TRBV10-2; J: TRBJ2-7; CDR3: ASSAGQPAYEQY
D: TRBD1; V: TRBV5-4; J: TRBJ1-2; CDR3: ASSAPGQDFYGYT
D: NA; V: TRBV9; J: TRBJ1-1; CDR3: ASSVGHTEAF
D: NA; V: TRBV4-2; J: TRBJ1-1; CDR3: ASSQDQKVNTEAF
D: NA; V: TRBV3-1/TRBV3-2; J: TRBJ1-5; CDR3: ASSGTPRSQPQH
D: NA; V: TRBV6-2/TRBV6-3; J: TRBJ1-5; CDR3: ASSQGVNQPQH
D: NA; V: TRBV11-3; J: TRBJ2-3; CDR3: ASSLDQGTDTQY
D: NA; V: TRBV7-9; J: TRBJ2-5; CDR3: ASSFRQGETQY
D: NA; V: TRBV19; J: TRBJ2-1; CDR3: ASSTSGFPYNEF
D: TRBD2; V: TRBV29-1; J: TRBJ2-1; CDR3: SVGGVHNEQF
D: NA; V: TRBV5-1; J: TRBJ1-6; CDR3: ASSSTPTTTRVSPLH
D: TRBD2; V: TRBV7-3; J: TRBJ2-7; CDR3: ASSLTGGNYEQY
D: NA; V: TRBV9; J: TRBJ1-1; CDR3: ASSLGGGEAF
D: NA; V: TRBV24-1; J: TRBJ2-2; CDR3: ATSDGFSGADTGELF